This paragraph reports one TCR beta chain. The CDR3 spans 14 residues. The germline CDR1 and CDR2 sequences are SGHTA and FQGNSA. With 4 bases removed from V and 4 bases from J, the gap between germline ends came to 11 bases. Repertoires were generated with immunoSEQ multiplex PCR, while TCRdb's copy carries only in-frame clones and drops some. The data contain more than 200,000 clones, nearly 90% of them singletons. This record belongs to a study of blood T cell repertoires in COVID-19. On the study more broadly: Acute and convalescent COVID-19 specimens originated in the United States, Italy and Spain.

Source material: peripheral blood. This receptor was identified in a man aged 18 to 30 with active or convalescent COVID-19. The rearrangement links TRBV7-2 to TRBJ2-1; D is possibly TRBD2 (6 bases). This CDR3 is CASSWGLGYNEQFF. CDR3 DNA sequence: TGTGCCAGCAGCTGGGGACTCGGGTACAATGAGCAGTTCTTC.